Listed below are T cell receptor beta chains from one sample, sequenced in a study of OX40 agonist ivuxolimab in advanced cancers. Produced via immunoSEQ multiplex PCR; TCRdb's table is partial and in-frame only. The repertoire consists of tens of thousands of clones, with roughly 94% occurring once and the leading ten covering 15% to 19%. Material: CD4+ or CD8+ T cells sorted from blood, obtained in a trial of the OX40 agonist ivuxolimab. The receptor set was obtained from an adult with an advanced solid tumor such as melanoma, head and neck, liver or kidney cancer. Each CDR3 is given with its conserved first and last residue. Each record gives: V gene, J gene, D gene, CDR3 protein, CDR3 DNA. The D gene is left open where the match is weak.

v_call: TRBV7-9; j_call: TRBJ1-1; d_call: .; cdr3_aa: CASSLTSQRDTEAFF; cdr3_nt: TGTGCCAGCAGCTTAACGAGCCAGAGGGACACTGAAGCTTTCTTT
v_call: TRBV21-1; j_call: TRBJ2-7; d_call: .; cdr3_aa: CASSKAKKRLNSYEQYF; cdr3_nt: TGTGCCAGCAGCAAAGCAAAGAAGCGGTTAAACTCCTACGAGCAGTACTTC
v_call: TRBV7-9; j_call: TRBJ2-7; d_call: TRBD2; cdr3_aa: CASSLETSGRYEQYF; cdr3_nt: TGTGCCAGCAGCTTAGAAACTAGCGGGAGGTACGAGCAGTACTTC
v_call: TRBV7-6; j_call: TRBJ1-1; d_call: TRBD1; cdr3_aa: CASSLGQGSNTEAFF; cdr3_nt: TGTGCCAGCAGCCTGGGACAGGGTTCGAACACTGAAGCTTTCTTT
v_call: TRBV27; j_call: TRBJ2-3; d_call: TRBD2; cdr3_aa: CASSSGTSGTDTQYF; cdr3_nt: TGTGCCAGCAGCTCCGGGACTAGCGGCACAGATACGCAGTATTTT
v_call: TRBV13; j_call: TRBJ1-5; d_call: .; cdr3_aa: CASSSYNQPQHF; cdr3_nt: TGTGCCAGCAGCTCGTATAACCAGCCCCAGCATTTT
v_call: TRBV4-1; j_call: TRBJ1-1; d_call: .; cdr3_aa: CASSPFPGERNTEAFF; cdr3_nt: TGCGCCAGCAGCCCCTTCCCCGGGGAAAGGAACACTGAAGCTTTCTTT
v_call: TRBV21-1; j_call: TRBJ1-2; d_call: .; cdr3_aa: CASSSHRDGYTF; cdr3_nt: TGTGCCAGCAGCAGCCACAGGGACGGCTACACCTTC
v_call: TRBV19; j_call: TRBJ2-2; d_call: TRBD1; cdr3_aa: CAVKTGGLTTTGELFF; cdr3_nt: TGTGCCGTAAAGACAGGGGGCCTTACTACTACCGGGGAGCTGTTTTTT
v_call: TRBV29-1; j_call: TRBJ2-3; d_call: TRBD2; cdr3_aa: CSVLRWGGPAGVDTQYF; cdr3_nt: TGCAGCGTTCTTCGGTGGGGGGGACCAGCGGGAGTAGATACGCAGTATTTT
v_call: TRBV14; j_call: TRBJ1-2; d_call: .; cdr3_aa: CASSQGRWGDGYTF; cdr3_nt: TGTGCCAGCAGCCAAGGACGTTGGGGGGACGGCTACACCTTC
v_call: TRBV2; j_call: TRBJ1-5; d_call: TRBD1; cdr3_aa: CASSYTTGSLGNQPQHF; cdr3_nt: TGTGCCAGCAGTTACACGACAGGGAGCTTGGGCAATCAGCCCCAGCATTTT
v_call: TRBV7-6; j_call: TRBJ2-1; d_call: .; cdr3_aa: CASSLEVAGTYNEQFF; cdr3_nt: TGTGCCAGCAGCTTAGAGGTCGCGGGCACCTACAATGAGCAGTTCTTC
v_call: TRBV6-6; j_call: TRBJ2-3; d_call: .; cdr3_aa: CASSPMWAGSTDTQYF; cdr3_nt: TGTGCCAGCAGTCCCATGTGGGCGGGAAGCACAGATACGCAGTATTTT
v_call: TRBV5-4; j_call: TRBJ2-2; d_call: TRBD2; cdr3_aa: CASSLVPSGGNTGELFF; cdr3_nt: TGTGCCAGCAGCTTGGTTCCTAGCGGGGGGAACACCGGGGAGCTGTTTTTT
v_call: TRBV5-6; j_call: TRBJ2-7; d_call: TRBD2; cdr3_aa: CASSWGLADSYEQYF; cdr3_nt: TGTGCCAGCAGCTGGGGACTAGCGGACTCCTACGAGCAGTACTTC
v_call: TRBV18; j_call: TRBJ2-2; d_call: TRBD2; cdr3_aa: CASSLGSGGYPNTGELFF; cdr3_nt: TGTGCCAGCTCACTCGGTAGCGGGGGCTATCCGAACACCGGGGAGCTGTTTTTT
v_call: TRBV27; j_call: TRBJ1-6; d_call: .; cdr3_aa: CASSPGTNSPLHF; cdr3_nt: TGTGCCAGCAGTCCCGGGACCAATTCACCCCTCCACTTT
v_call: TRBV5-1; j_call: TRBJ1-1; d_call: .; cdr3_aa: CASRHHHADAGHKNTEAFF; cdr3_nt: TGCGCCAGCAGACATCACCACGCTGATGCGGGACATAAGAACACTGAAGCTTTCTTT
v_call: TRBV5-1; j_call: TRBJ2-7; d_call: .; cdr3_aa: CASSQWTETYEQYF; cdr3_nt: TGCGCCAGCAGCCAATGGACAGAGACCTACGAGCAGTACTTC
v_call: TRBV29-1; j_call: TRBJ2-7; d_call: TRBD2; cdr3_aa: CSVEDGTSGLYEQYF; cdr3_nt: TGCAGCGTTGAGGATGGCACTAGCGGGCTCTACGAGCAGTACTTC
v_call: TRBV2; j_call: TRBJ2-3; d_call: .; cdr3_aa: CASSEGRVSTDTQYF; cdr3_nt: TGTGCCAGCAGTGAAGGAAGGGTCTCCACAGATACGCAGTATTTT
v_call: TRBV7-2; j_call: TRBJ1-5; d_call: .; cdr3_aa: CASSLGTGSNQPQHF; cdr3_nt: TGTGCCAGCAGCTTAGGCACAGGGAGCAATCAGCCCCAGCATTTT
v_call: TRBV27; j_call: TRBJ2-7; d_call: .; cdr3_aa: CASSLLGALSYEQYF; cdr3_nt: TGTGCCAGCAGTTTATTAGGGGCCCTCTCCTACGAGCAGTACTTC
v_call: TRBV5-4; j_call: TRBJ1-2; d_call: TRBD1; cdr3_aa: CASSPSNRGGSYTF; cdr3_nt: TGTGCCAGCAGCCCCTCCAACAGGGGAGGGAGCTACACCTTC
v_call: TRBV10-3; j_call: TRBJ2-3; d_call: TRBD1; cdr3_aa: CAIRDSEWGTDTQYF; cdr3_nt: TGTGCCATCCGGGACAGCGAATGGGGCACAGATACGCAGTATTTT